This paragraph reports one T cell receptor (beta chain). As originally analysed: Using reference gene primer amplification, nucleated cell counts were estimated. Assay used: immunoSEQ multiplex PCR; TCRdb lists only in-frame clones, some missing. That table supplies the V and J calls and clone size; D and trimming were determined from the DNA. The sample has roughly 70,000 clones; just under 80% are singletons. This sample stems from a study of blood T cell repertoires in COVID-19. Background on the study: COVID-19 samples from acute and convalescent phases originated in the United States, Italy and Spain. From T cells, B-cell-depleted T cells, or PBMCs came the material, which was cDNA or gDNA.

What was sequenced was peripheral blood. This clonotype was sampled from a woman in her sixties or seventies with acute or convalescent COVID-19.

The CDR3 region has the DNA TGTGCCAGCAGCTTAGTCCATAGCAATCAGCCCCAGCATTTT. Translation gives CASSLVHSNQPQHF. V gene TRBV11-2 combines with J gene TRBJ1-5; D gene ambiguous. Germline assignment: CDR1 SGHAT and CDR2 FQNNGV. The CDR3 has 14 amino acids. V was cut by 1 base and J by 0 bases, with 4 bases left in between.